Presented here are 25 T cell receptor beta chains from one specimen sequenced in a study of blood T cell repertoires in COVID-19. Measured with immunoSEQ multiplex PCR; TCRdb has only the in-frame clones, and not every one. The sample carries 200,000 to 250,000 clones, 88% recorded once. The sequencing sample was made of peripheral blood. These receptors came from a man in his 70s with acute or convalescent COVID-19.

The rearrangement joins TRBV25-1 to TRBJ2-1, with 9 bases fitting TRBD1. V lost 8 bases, J lost 0 bases, and 8 bases stayed unmatched. CDR3 length: 16 residues. Germline loops: CDR1 MGHDK, CDR2 SYGVNS. The CDR3 DNA is TGTGCCAGCCAAAAGTTGACAGGGGGCTCCTACAATGAGCAGTTCTTC. It translates to CASQKLTGGSYNEQFF.

The chain carries TRBV3-1 (or the pseudogene TRBV3-2) and TRBJ2-1; TRBD2 agrees at 11 bases. This CDR3 has 13 residues. Germline V gives CDR1 LGHDT, CDR2 YNNKEL (reference sequence). V trimming: 4 bases; J trimming: 15 bases; junction bases outside the gene matches: 8. CDR3 sequence: CASSPRLAGGLFF. The CDR3 DNA sequence: TGTGCCAGCAGCCCTCGTTTAGCGGGAGGGCTGTTCTTC.

The gene calls are TRBV5-4 and TRBJ2-7, with D possibly TRBD2 on 6 matching bases. Between the trimmed V and J ends, which lost 5 bases and 3 bases, there was a span of 18 bases. The CDR3 consists of 15 residues. Looked up from germline, CDR1 is SGHNT and CDR2 is YYREEE (reference sequence). CDR3 sequence reads: CASSLSSSAVYEQYF. The CDR3 DNA reads TGTGCCAGCAGTTTGAGTTCTAGCGCTGTCTACGAGCAGTACTTC. The entire variable domain, with the rest obtained from reference TRBV5-4 and TRBJ2-7, is as follows: ETGVTQSPTHLIKTRGQQVTLRCSSQSGHNTVSWYQQALGQGPQFIFQYYREEENGRGNFPPRFSGLQFPNYSSELNVNALELDDSALYLCASSLSSSAVYEQYFGPGTRLTVT.

The rearrangement joins TRBV19 to TRBJ2-1; TRBD1 aligns across 9 bases. Germline V lookup: CDR1 LNHDA, CDR2 SQIVND (reference sequence). CDR3 size: 16 residues. J gave up 8 bases and V 6 bases, and 14 bases lay outside the gene matches. CDR3: CASSLAPRDRAYEQFF. Here the CDR3 DNA reads TGTGCCAGTAGCCTAGCCCCCCGGGACAGGGCCTATGAGCAGTTCTTC.

The chain has TRBV5-1 and TRBJ2-7; the match to TRBD2 covers 12 bases. Germline values: CDR1 SGHRS, CDR2 YFSETQ. This CDR3 region has 15 residues. V was pared by 0 bases and J by 6 bases, with 4 bases of the junction left unmatched. In DNA form, the CDR3 reads TGCGCCAGCAGCTTGGGACTAGCGGGAGTGGGCGAGCAGTACTTC. This codes for CASSLGLAGVGEQYF.

The chain recombines TRBV25-1 with TRBJ2-3; D remains ambiguous. Between the trimmed V and J ends, which lost 6 bases and 4 bases, there was a span of 5 bases. The CDR3 consists of 11 residues. Germline V gives CDR1 MGHDK, CDR2 SYGVNS. CDR3 in DNA: TGTGCCAGCAGCCAGGCAGATACGCAGTATTTT. It is translated as CASSQADTQYF.

In DNA form, the CDR3 reads TGTGCCAGCAGCCAAGATCTAGCGGCGAACTACGAGCAGTACTTC. This translates into CASSQDLAANYEQYF. The V gene is TRBV3-1 (or the pseudogene TRBV3-2), the J gene TRBJ2-7; TRBD2 matches 7 bases. This CDR3 comprises 15 residues. With 0 bases clipped from V and 3 bases from J, the junction kept 5 bases outside the gene matches. Germline CDR1 and CDR2: LGHDT and YNNKEL (reference sequence).

The chain is built from TRBV6-5 and TRBJ2-7; tentatively, D is TRBD1 (6 bases). CDR1 and CDR2 (germline): MNHEY, SVGAGI. The CDR3 length is 14 residues. V gave up 2 bases and J gave up 2 bases, with 10 bases separating them. CDR3 DNA sequence: TGTGCCAGCAGTTACGGCGCAGGGGCCTACGAGCAGTACTTC. Protein sequence: CASSYGAGAYEQYF.

The V call is TRBV7-9, the J call TRBJ2-3; D not resolved. The length of the CDR3 is 14 residues. Trimming shortened V by 5 bases and J by 1 base, and 10 bases separated the two germline ends. Germline V CDR1 and CDR2: SEHNR, FQNEAQ (reference sequence). DNA for the CDR3: TGTGCCAGCAGCCGGGTAAGTGGCACAGATACGCAGTATTTT. Residues: CASSRVSGTDTQYF.

V and J are TRBV7-2 and TRBJ2-5; TRBD2 aligns across 7 bases. The CDR3 totals 15 residues. V trimming: 7 bases; J trimming: 5 bases; junction bases outside the gene matches: 13. Germline CDR1 reads SGHTA; CDR2 reads FQGNSA. The CDR3 DNA reads TGTGCCAGCACAACAGTCGGGGACTACATGGAGACCCAGTACTTC. The encoded protein is CASTTVGDYMETQYF.

CDR3 residues: CASSVDRTGVETQYF. CDR3 coding DNA: TGTGCCAGCAGCGTAGACAGGACAGGGGTAGAGACCCAGTACTTC. The gene calls are TRBV9 and TRBJ2-5; 9 nucleotides match TRBD1. The CDR3 loop spans 15 amino acids. V shed 0 bases, J shed 4 bases, and the junction held 4 bases outside the gene matches. Per the germline V gene, CDR1 is SGDLS and CDR2 is YYNGEE. Filled out from reference TRBV9 and TRBJ2-5, the complete variable domain reads DSGVTQTPKHLITATGQRVTLRCSPRSGDLSVYWYQQSLDQGLQFLIQYYNGEERAKGNILERFSAQQFPDLHSELNLSSLELGDSALYFCASSVDRTGVETQYFGPGTRLLVL.

V is TRBV4-3 and J is TRBJ1-4; tentatively, D is TRBD1 (5 bases). The CDR3 is 16 residues long. Germline CDR1 is LGHNA and CDR2 is YSLEER. V gave up 0 bases and J gave up 0 bases, with 8 bases separating them. The CDR3 spells CASSQERGATNEKLFF. CDR3 bases: TGCGCCAGCAGCCAAGAAAGGGGTGCAACTAATGAAAAACTGTTTTTT.

The chain employs TRBV3-1 (or the pseudogene TRBV3-2) and TRBJ2-3; possibly TRBD1 for D (6 bases). The CDR3 runs 14 residues. Germline CDR1 LGHDT, CDR2 YNNKEL (reference sequence). V was pared by 4 bases and J by 6 bases, with 14 bases between. The CDR3 is CASSPGQFRDTQYF. In DNA form, the CDR3 reads TGTGCCAGCAGCCCCGGACAGTTCAGGGATACGCAGTATTTT.

The chain carries TRBV12-1 and TRBJ1-4; the table's TRBD1 call for D was not verified on the DNA. TRBV12-1 is a listed pseudogene. CDR3 length: 15 residues. The CDR3, as DNA: TGTGCCAGCAGCCTCGGACAGGTAACTAATGAAAAACTGTTTTTT. Amino acid sequence: CASSLGQVTNEKLFF.

The V and J genes are TRBV2 and TRBJ1-2, with D possibly being TRBD1 (6 bases). Germline V gene data show CDR1 as SNHLY and CDR2 as FYNNEI. CDR3 size: 12 residues. V was clipped by 6 bases and J by 4 bases, with 9 bases between them. The CDR3 loop is CASRSDSYGYTF. CDR3 nucleotide sequence: TGTGCCAGCAGATCGGACAGCTATGGCTACACCTTC.

The chain combines TRBV10-3 with TRBJ1-1, with 8 bases identical to TRBD1. This CDR3 contains 15 residues. Germline assignment: CDR1 ENHRY and CDR2 SYGVKD. Unmatched junction bases numbered 9, after V lost 6 bases and J lost 3 bases. The CDR3 region has the DNA TGTGCCATCAGCAAGACAGGGGATGCGGACACTGAAGCTTTCTTT. Its protein is CAISKTGDADTEAFF.

This clone occurred many times. The junction departs from germline at one end; a sequencing error may be responsible. This sequence joins TRBV5-5 and TRBJ2-7; 14 positions match TRBD2. The CDR3 contains 14 residues. The germline CDR1 and CDR2 sequences are SGHKS and YYEKEE (reference sequence). CDR3 in DNA: TGTGCCAGCAGCCTAGAGGGACTAGCGGGAGTCGAAGACTTC. Its protein product is CASSLEGLAGVEDF.

The chain combines TRBV7-2 with TRBJ2-3; D gene ambiguous. This CDR3 contains 14 residues. Trimming took 3 bases from V and 2 from J, leaving 9 bases between them. Germline-derived CDR1 and CDR2 are SGHTA and FQGNSA. For the CDR3, the DNA is TGTGCCAGCAGCTTCTTCGGGTCCACAGATACGCAGTATTTT. This encodes CASSFFGSTDTQYF.

CDR3 coding DNA: TGTGCCAGCAGACCCCAGGGGCTTAACGAGCAGTACTTC. Its protein product is CASRPQGLNEQYF. This chain connects TRBV3-1 (or the pseudogene TRBV3-2) to TRBJ2-7; maybe TRBD1 (6 bases). Germline CDR1 and CDR2: LGHDT and YNNKEL (reference sequence). This CDR3 has 13 amino acids. The V end was cut by 6 bases, the J end by 5 bases, with 14 bases between.

This rearrangement joins TRBV27 to TRBJ1-1; no definite D call. CDR3 length: 15 residues. Deletions cut 5 bases from V and 3 bases from J, with 16 bases between. Germline values: CDR1 MNHEY, CDR2 SMNVEV (reference sequence). The CDR3 coding sequence is TGTGCCAGCAGTCCCAATTGGGCCGGGGACACTGAAGCTTTCTTT. Translated, it gives CASSPNWAGDTEAFF.

Only a few counts were recorded for this clone. This rearrangement joins TRBV28 to TRBJ1-2, with a tentative D call TRBD1 (6 bases). Trimming stripped 5 bases from V and 0 bases from J, with 16 bases between. CDR1 MDHEN and CDR2 SYDVKM come from the germline V gene. The CDR3 sequence is 16 residues long. The CDR3 sequence is CASSISGTSANYGYTF. The CDR3 DNA sequence: TGTGCCAGCAGTATCTCAGGGACAAGTGCTAACTATGGCTACACCTTC.

The chain combines TRBV9 with TRBJ2-2, with no clear D. This CDR3 has 15 amino acids. V was shortened by 2 bases and J by 1 base, with 9 bases between the two germline ends. Germline V gene data show CDR1 as SGDLS and CDR2 as YYNGEE. CDR3 DNA: TGTGCCAGCAGCGTTTTTGGCCAGAACACCGGGGAGCTGTTTTTT. This sequence encodes CASSVFGQNTGELFF.

This chain joins TRBV20-1 and TRBJ1-2; D call uncertain. V lost 4 bases and J lost 2, with 5 bases in between. CDR3 length: 11 residues. Germline CDR1 reads DFQATT; CDR2 reads SNEGSKA (reference sequence). The DNA of the CDR3 is TGCAGTGCTACGGTGAACTATGGCTACACCTTC. This sequence encodes CSATVNYGYTF.

The sample holds one count of this clone. This sequence joins TRBV11-2 and TRBJ2-7, with 8 bases fitting TRBD2. This CDR3 region has 16 residues. V shed 2 bases and J 1 base; nucleotides not matched to a gene: 7. Looked up from germline, CDR1 is SGHAT and CDR2 is FQNNGV. The CDR3 nucleotides read TGTGCCAGCAGCTTAACGTTTGCGGGAGGTTCCTACGAGCAGTACTTC. The encoded protein is CASSLTFAGGSYEQYF.

This sequence joins TRBV14 and TRBJ2-5; 9 bases are a match to TRBD2. The V segment lost 4 bases and the J segment 2 bases; nucleotides outside the gene matches: 5. CDR1 is SGHDN, CDR2 FVKESK, per germline. The CDR3 runs 15 residues. The CDR3 loop is CASSLLAGEQETQYF. CDR3 DNA: TGTGCCAGCAGCCTATTAGCGGGAGAGCAAGAGACCCAGTACTTC.